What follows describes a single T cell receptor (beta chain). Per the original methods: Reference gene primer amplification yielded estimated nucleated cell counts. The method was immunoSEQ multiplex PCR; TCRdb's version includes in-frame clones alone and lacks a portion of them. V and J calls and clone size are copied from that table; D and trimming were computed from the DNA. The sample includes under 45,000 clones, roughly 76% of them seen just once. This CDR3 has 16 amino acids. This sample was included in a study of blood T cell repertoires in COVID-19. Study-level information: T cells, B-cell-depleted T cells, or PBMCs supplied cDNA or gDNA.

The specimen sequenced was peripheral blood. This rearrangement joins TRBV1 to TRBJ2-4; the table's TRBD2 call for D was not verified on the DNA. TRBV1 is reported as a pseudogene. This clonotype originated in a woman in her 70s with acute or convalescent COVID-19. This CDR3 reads CTSSLSSGIVRNIQYF. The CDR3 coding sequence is TGCACCAGCAGCCTCTCTAGCGGAATTGTGAGAAACATTCAGTACTTC.